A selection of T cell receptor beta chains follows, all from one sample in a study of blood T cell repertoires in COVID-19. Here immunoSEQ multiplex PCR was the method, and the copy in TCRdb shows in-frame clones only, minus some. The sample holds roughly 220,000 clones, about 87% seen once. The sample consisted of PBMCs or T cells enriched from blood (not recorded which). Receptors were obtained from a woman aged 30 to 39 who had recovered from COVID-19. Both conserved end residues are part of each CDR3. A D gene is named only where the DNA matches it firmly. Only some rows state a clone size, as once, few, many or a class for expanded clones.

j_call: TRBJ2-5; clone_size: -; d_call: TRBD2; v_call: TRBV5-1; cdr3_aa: CASSLNAGGLLETQYF; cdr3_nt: TGCGCCAGCAGCTTGAACGCGGGGGGGCTTCTAGAGACCCAGTACTTC
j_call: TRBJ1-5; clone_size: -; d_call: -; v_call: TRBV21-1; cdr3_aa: CASSKEWGQGLQPQHF; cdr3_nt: TGTGCCAGCAGCAAAGAATGGGGACAGGGGTTGCAGCCCCAGCATTTT
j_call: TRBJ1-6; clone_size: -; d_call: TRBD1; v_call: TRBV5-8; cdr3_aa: CASSLVRGGQGDNSPLHF; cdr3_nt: TGTGCCAGCAGCTTGGTCCGCGGGGGACAGGGGGATAATTCACCCCTCCACTTT
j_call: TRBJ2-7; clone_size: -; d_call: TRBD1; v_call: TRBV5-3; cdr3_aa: CARSISGTGGYEQYF; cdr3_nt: TGTGCCAGAAGCATTTCCGGGACAGGGGGCTACGAGCAGTACTTC
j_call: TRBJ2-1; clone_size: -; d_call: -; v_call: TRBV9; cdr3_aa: CASSTSGSYNEQFF; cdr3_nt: TGTGCCAGCAGCACTAGTGGCTCCTACAATGAGCAGTTCTTC
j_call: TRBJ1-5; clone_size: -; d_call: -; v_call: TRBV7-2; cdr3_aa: CASSLDSRSNQPQHF; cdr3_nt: TGTGCCAGCAGCCTAGACAGCAGAAGCAATCAGCCCCAGCATTTT
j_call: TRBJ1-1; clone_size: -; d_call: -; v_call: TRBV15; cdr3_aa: CATSRNFNTEAFF; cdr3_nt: TGTGCCACCAGCAGGAACTTTAACACTGAAGCTTTCTTT
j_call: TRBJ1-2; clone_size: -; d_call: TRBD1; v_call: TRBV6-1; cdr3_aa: CASSDRDRGGGYTF; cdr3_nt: TGTGCCAGCAGTGACCGGGACAGGGGTGGTGGCTACACCTTC
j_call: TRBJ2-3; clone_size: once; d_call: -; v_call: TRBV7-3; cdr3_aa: CASSLNGGEDTQYF; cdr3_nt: TGTGCCAGCAGCTTAAACGGGGGTGAAGATACGCAGTATTTT
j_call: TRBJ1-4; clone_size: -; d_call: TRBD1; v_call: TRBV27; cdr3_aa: CASSLGTGWNEKLFF; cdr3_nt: TGTGCCAGCAGTTTAGGGACAGGGTGGAATGAAAAACTGTTTTTT
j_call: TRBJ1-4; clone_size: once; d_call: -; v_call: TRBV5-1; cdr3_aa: CASSLGQNEKLFF; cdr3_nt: TGCGCCAGCAGCTTGGGACAAAATGAAAAACTGTTTTTT
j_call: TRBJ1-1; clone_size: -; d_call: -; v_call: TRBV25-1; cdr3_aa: CASTGLTGTEAFF; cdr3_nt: TGTGCCAGCACGGGACTGACGGGCACTGAAGCTTTCTTT
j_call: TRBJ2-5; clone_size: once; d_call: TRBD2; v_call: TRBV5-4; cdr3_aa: CASSSGGLAGEETQYF; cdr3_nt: TGTGCCAGCAGCTCCGGGGGACTAGCGGGGGAAGAGACCCAGTACTTC
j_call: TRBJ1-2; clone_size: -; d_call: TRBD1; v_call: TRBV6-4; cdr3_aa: CASSDSGTGDYGYTF; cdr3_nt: TGTGCCAGCAGTGACTCTGGGACAGGGGACTATGGCTACACCTTC
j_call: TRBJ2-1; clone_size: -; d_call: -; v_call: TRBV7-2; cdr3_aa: CASSLGFRGGLNEQFF; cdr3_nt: TGTGCCAGCAGCTTAGGTTTTAGGGGGGGGCTTAATGAGCAGTTCTTC
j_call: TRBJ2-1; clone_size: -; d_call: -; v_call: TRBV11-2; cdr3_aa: CASSLDVSYGQFF; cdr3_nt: TGTGCCAGCAGCTTAGATGTATCCTATGGGCAGTTCTTC
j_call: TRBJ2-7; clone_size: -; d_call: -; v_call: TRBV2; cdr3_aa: CASSGTDSSYEQYF; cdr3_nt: TGTGCCAGCAGTGGGACAGACAGCTCCTACGAGCAGTACTTC
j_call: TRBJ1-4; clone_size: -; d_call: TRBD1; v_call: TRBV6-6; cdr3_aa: CASSLPPGQVNEKLFF; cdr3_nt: TGTGCCAGCAGTCTTCCCCCGGGACAGGTTAATGAAAAACTGTTTTTT
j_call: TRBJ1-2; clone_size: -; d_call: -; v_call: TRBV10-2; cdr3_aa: CASSTPNYGYTF; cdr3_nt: TGCGCCAGCAGTACACCGAACTATGGCTACACCTTC
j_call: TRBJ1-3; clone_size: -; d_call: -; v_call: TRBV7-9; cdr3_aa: CASSLAVRVDSGNTIYF; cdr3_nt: TGTGCCAGCAGCTTAGCGGTTCGAGTAGACTCTGGAAACACCATATATTTT
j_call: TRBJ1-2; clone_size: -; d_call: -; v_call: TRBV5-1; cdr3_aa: CASSLGAGGGGYGYTF; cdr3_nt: TGCGCCAGCAGCCTTGGCGCAGGTGGAGGCGGCTATGGCTACACCTTC
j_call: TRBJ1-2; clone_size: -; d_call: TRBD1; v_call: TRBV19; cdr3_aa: CASSIPGTGSLSAYGYTF; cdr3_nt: TGTGCCAGTAGTATACCCGGGACAGGGAGCCTTTCGGCCTATGGCTACACCTTC
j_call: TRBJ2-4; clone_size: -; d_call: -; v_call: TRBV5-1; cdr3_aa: CASKISGAGPENIQYF; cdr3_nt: TGCGCCAGCAAGATTAGCGGTGCCGGACCCGAAAACATTCAGTACTTC
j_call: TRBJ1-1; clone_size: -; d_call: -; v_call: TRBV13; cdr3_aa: CASSLDQGNTEAFF; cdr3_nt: TGTGCCAGCAGCTTAGATCAGGGGAACACTGAAGCTTTCTTT
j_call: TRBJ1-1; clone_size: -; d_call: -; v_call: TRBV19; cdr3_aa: CASSMLWGGTEAFF; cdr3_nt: TGTGCCAGTAGTATGTTGTGGGGGGGCACTGAAGCTTTCTTT
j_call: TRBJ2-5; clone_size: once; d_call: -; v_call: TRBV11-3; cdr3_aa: CASSLAGNQETQYF; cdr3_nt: TGTGCCAGCAGCTTAGCGGGGAATCAAGAGACCCAGTACTTC
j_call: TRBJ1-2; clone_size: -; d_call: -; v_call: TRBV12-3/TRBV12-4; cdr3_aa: CASSLVQGYGYTF; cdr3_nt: TGTGCCAGCAGTTTAGTTCAGGGCTATGGCTACACCTTC
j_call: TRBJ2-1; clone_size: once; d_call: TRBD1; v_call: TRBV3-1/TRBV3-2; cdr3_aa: CASSRDRDLNEQFF; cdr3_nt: TGTGCCAGCAGCCGGGACAGGGATTTAAATGAGCAGTTCTTC
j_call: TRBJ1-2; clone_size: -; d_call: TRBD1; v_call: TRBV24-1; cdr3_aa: CATSDSDRVAGYTF; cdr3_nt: TGTGCCACCAGTGATTCGGACAGGGTGGCTGGCTACACCTTC
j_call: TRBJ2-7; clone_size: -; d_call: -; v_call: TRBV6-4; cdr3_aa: CARGWRGTYEQYF; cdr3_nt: TGTGCCAGGGGTTGGAGAGGGACCTACGAGCAGTACTTC
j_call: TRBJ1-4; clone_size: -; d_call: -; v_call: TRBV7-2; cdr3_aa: CASSSQGFEKLFF; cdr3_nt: TGTGCCAGCAGCTCCCAGGGTTTCGAAAAACTGTTTTTT
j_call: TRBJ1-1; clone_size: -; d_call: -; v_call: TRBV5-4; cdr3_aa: CASSSDQTGRKAFF; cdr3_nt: TGTGCCAGCAGCTCTGACCAGACAGGACGAAAAGCTTTCTTT
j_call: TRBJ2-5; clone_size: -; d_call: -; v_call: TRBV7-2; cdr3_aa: CASSRWGVETQYF; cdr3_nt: TGTGCCAGCAGCCGCTGGGGGGTTGAGACCCAGTACTTC
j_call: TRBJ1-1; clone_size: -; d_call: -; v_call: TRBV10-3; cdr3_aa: CALRSGVTATEAFF; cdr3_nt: TGTGCCCTCCGGTCAGGGGTGACGGCCACTGAAGCTTTCTTT
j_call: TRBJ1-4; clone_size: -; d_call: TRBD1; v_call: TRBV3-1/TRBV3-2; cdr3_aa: CASSQGWDRWSTNEKLFF; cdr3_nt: TGTGCCAGCAGCCAAGGGTGGGACAGGTGGTCAACTAATGAAAAACTGTTTTTT
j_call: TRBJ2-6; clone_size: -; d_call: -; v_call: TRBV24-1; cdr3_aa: CATSREKGLILSGANVLTF; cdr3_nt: TGTGCCACCAGTCGAGAAAAGGGACTTATTCTCTCTGGGGCCAACGTCCTGACTTTC
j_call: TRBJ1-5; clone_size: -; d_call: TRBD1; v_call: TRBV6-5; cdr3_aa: CASSGTGNQPQHF; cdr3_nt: TGTGCCAGCTCCGGGACAGGGAATCAGCCCCAGCATTTT
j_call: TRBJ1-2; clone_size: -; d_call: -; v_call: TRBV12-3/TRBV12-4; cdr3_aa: CASSDGQSYGYTF; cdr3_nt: TGTGCCAGCAGCGACGGACAATCCTATGGCTACACCTTC
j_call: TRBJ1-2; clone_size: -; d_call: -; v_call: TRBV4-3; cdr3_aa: CASSQGMSYTF; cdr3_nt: TGCGCCAGCAGCCAGGGCATGAGCTACACCTTC
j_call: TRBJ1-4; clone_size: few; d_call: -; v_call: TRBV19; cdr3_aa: CASKRQGYNEKLFF; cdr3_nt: TGTGCCAGTAAACGGCAGGGCTATAATGAAAAACTGTTTTTT
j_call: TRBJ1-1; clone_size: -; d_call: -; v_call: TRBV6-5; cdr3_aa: CASSYQAGEWNTEAFF; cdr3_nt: TGTGCCAGCAGTTATCAGGCCGGGGAATGGAACACTGAAGCTTTCTTT
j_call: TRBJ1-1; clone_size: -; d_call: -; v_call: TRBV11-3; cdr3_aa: CASSFTVATDTEAFF; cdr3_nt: TGTGCCAGCAGCTTCACGGTCGCGACAGACACTGAAGCTTTCTTT
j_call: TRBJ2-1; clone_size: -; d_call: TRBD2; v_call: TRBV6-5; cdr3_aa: CASPPGGNSYNEQFF; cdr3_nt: TGTGCCAGCCCTCCGGGGGGGAACTCCTACAATGAGCAGTTCTTC
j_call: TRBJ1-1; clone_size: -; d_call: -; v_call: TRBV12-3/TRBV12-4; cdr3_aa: CASSLLRNTEAFF; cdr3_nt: TGTGCCAGCAGTTTACTAAGGAACACTGAAGCTTTCTTT
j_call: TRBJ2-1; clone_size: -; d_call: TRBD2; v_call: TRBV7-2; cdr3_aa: CASSLGVAGGLYNEQFF; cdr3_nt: TGTGCCAGCAGCTTAGGGGTAGCGGGGGGCCTTTACAATGAGCAGTTCTTC
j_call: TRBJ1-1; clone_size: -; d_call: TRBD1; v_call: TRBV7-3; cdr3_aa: CASSLGQATNTEAFF; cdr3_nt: TGTGCCAGCAGCTTAGGACAGGCCACGAACACTGAAGCTTTCTTT
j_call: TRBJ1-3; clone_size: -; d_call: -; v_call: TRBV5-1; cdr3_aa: CASTLAPTGSGNTIYF; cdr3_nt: TGCGCCAGCACTTTGGCCCCCACAGGCTCTGGAAACACCATATATTTT
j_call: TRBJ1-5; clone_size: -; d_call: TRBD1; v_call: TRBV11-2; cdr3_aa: CASSSGGDQPQHF; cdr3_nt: TGTGCCAGCAGCTCAGGGGGTGATCAGCCCCAGCATTTT
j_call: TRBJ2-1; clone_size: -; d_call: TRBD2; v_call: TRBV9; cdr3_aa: CASSVESGGGNEQFF; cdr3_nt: TGTGCCAGCAGCGTAGAGAGCGGGGGCGGGAATGAGCAGTTCTTC
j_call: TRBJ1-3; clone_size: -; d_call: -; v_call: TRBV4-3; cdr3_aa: CASSQGAGGNTIYF; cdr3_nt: TGCGCCAGCAGCCAAGGGGCGGGGGGAAACACCATATATTTT
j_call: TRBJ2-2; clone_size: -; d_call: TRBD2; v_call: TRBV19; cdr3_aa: CASGRLNTGELFF; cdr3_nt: TGTGCCAGCGGGAGGCTAAACACCGGGGAGCTGTTTTTT
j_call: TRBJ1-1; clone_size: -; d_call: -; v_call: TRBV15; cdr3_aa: CATSREQGYTEAFF; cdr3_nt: TGTGCCACCAGCAGAGAGCAGGGATACACTGAAGCTTTCTTT
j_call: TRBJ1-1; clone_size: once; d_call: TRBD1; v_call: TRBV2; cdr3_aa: CASSGSGRGATEAFF; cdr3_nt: TGTGCCAGCAGTGGGTCTGGCAGGGGGGCGACTGAAGCTTTCTTT